The clone carrying this T cell receptor (beta chain) was observed a handful of times. The entry originates in a study of blood T cell repertoires in COVID-19. The germline gives CDR1 LNHDA, CDR2 SQIVND (reference sequence). The V and J ends lost 6 bases and 3 bases respectively, with 12 bases between them. This CDR3 spans 14 amino acids. In the authors' workflow: By means of reference gene primer amplification, nucleated cell counts were estimated. Measured with immunoSEQ multiplex PCR; TCRdb has only the in-frame clones, and not every one. V, J and clone size are those of that table, while D and trimming were read from the DNA. This sample carries some 130,000 clones, 60% to 80% of them seen once, and the ten largest clones take 9.5% to 12%.

The TCR sequence derives from a man in his sixties who had recovered from COVID-19. The chain joins TRBV19 to TRBJ1-3, with D possibly being TRBD1 (6 bases). The sequenced sample was peripheral blood. DNA of the CDR3: TGTGCCAGTAGCCTACAGGGAAGTGGAAACACCATATATTTT. It is translated as CASSLQGSGNTIYF.